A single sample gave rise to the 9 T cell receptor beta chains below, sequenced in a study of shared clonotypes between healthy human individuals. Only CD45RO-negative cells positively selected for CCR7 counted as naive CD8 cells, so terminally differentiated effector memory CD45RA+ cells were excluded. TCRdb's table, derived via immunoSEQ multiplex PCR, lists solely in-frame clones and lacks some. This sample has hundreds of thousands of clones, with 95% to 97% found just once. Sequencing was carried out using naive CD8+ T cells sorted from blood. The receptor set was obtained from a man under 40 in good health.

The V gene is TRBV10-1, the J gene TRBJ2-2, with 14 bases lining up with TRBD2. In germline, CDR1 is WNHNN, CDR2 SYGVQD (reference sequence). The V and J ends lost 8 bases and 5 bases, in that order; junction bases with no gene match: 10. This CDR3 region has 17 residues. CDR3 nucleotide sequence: TGCGCCAGCGGGAGAGGACTAGCGGGAGGAGGTACCGGGGAGCTGTTTTTT. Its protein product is CASGRGLAGGGTGELFF.

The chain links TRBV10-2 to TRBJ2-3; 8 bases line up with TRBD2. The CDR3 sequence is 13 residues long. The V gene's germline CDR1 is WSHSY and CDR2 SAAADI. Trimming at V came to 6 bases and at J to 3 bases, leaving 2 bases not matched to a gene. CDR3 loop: CASRREGTDTQYF. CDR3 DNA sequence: TGCGCCAGCAGACGGGAGGGTACAGATACGCAGTATTTT.

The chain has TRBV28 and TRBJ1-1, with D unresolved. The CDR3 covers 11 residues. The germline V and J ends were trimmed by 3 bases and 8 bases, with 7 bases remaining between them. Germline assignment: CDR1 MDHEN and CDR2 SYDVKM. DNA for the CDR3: TGTGCCAGCAGTTTTGGTATCGAAGCTTTCTTT. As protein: CASSFGIEAFF.

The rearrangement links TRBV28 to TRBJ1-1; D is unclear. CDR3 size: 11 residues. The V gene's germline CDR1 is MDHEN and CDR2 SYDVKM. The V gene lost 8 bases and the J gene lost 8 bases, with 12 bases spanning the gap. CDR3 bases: TGTGCCAGCGGGTCTTGGACCGAAGCTTTCTTT. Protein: CASGSWTEAFF. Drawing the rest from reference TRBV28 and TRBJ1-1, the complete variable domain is DVKVTQSSRYLVKRTGEKVFLECVQDMDHENMFWYRQDPGLGLRLIYFSYDVKMKEKGDIPEGYSVSREKKERFSLILESASTNQTSMYLCASGSWTEAFFGQGTRLTVV.

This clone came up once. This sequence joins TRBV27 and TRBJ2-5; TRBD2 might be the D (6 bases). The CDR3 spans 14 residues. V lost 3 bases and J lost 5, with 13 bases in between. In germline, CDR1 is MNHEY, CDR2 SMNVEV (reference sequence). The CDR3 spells CASSFLAHAETQYF. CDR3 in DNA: TGTGCCAGCAGTTTTCTAGCGCACGCTGAGACCCAGTACTTC.

The CDR3 DNA reads as TGTGCCAGCAGCGTAGTCGAGGGGGCGGTCAATGAGCAGTTCTTC. It encodes CASSVVEGAVNEQFF. The chain has TRBV9 and TRBJ2-1; 7 bases map to TRBD1. The CDR3 covers 15 residues. Germline CDR1 reads SGDLS; CDR2 reads YYNGEE. The junction had 6 bases not matched to a gene; V was cut back by 0 bases and J by 6 bases. Supplemented by reference TRBV9 and TRBJ2-1, the full variable domain reads DSGVTQTPKHLITATGQRVTLRCSPRSGDLSVYWYQQSLDQGLQFLIQYYNGEERAKGNILERFSAQQFPDLHSELNLSSLELGDSALYFCASSVVEGAVNEQFFGPGTRLTVL.

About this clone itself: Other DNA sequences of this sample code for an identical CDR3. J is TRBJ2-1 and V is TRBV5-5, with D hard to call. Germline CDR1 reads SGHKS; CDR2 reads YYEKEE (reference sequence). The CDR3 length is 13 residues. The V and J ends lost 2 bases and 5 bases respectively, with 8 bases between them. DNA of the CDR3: TGTGCCAGCAGCTTAGAGGAAAACAATGAGCAGTTCTTC. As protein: CASSLEENNEQFF.

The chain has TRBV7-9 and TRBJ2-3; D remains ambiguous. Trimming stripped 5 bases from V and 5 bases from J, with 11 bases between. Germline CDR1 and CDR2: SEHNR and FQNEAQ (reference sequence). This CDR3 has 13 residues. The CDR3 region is CASSPSSGDTQYF. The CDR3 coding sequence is TGTGCCAGCAGCCCTAGTTCTGGAGATACGCAGTATTTT. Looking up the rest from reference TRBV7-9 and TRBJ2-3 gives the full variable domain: DTGVSQNPRHKITKRGQNVTFRCDPISEHNRLYWYRQTLGQGPEFLTYFQNEAQLEKSRLLSDRFSAERPKGSFSTLEIQRTEQGDSAMYLCASSPSSGDTQYFGPGTRLTVL.

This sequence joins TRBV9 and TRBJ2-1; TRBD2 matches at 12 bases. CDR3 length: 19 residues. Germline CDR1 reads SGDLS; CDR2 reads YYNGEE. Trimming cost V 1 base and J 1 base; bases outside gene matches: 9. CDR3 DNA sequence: TGTGCCAGCAGCGTAAACCCCCGGACTAGCGGGAAATCCTACAATGAGCAGTTCTTC. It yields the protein CASSVNPRTSGKSYNEQFF.